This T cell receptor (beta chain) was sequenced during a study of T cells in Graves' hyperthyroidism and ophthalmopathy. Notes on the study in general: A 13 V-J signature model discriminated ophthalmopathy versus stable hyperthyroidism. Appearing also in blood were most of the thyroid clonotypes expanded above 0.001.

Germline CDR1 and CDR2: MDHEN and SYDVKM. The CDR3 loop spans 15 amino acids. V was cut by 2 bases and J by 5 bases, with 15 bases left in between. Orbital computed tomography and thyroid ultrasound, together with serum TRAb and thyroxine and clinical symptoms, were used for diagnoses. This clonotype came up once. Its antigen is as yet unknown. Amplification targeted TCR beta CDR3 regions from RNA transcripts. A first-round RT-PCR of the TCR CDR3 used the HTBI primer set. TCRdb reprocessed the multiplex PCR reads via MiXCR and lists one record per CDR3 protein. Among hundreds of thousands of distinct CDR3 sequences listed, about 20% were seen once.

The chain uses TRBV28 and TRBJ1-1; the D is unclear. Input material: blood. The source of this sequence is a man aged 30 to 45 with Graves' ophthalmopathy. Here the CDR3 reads CASSLRRLGRTEAFF. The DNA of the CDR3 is TGTGCCAGCAGTTTACGACGGCTCGGCAGGACTGAAGCTTTCTTT.